This T cell receptor (beta chain) was observed in a study of cytomegalovirus exposure and HLA in healthy donors. Study-level background: Roughly 180 million T cells yielded 100 million to 130 million unique TCR beta sequences, as an earlier analysis found. Findings and limits, study-wide: When presence/absence was analysed, sequencing depth was taken to be roughly uniform across donors. In an earlier analysis, about 90% or about 30%: the productive usage of most TCR beta V segments.

The PCR had 60 Vbeta and 13 Jbeta primers. Authors' processing steps: Tens of millions of unique TCR beta chains, about 12 million shared, were counted in a later analysis. Here immunoSEQ multiplex PCR was the method, and the copy in TCRdb shows in-frame clones only, minus some. V, J and clone size reflect that table, while D and trimming were determined from the DNA. Of approximately 150,000 clones in the sample, around 78% were seen once. Concerning this clone itself: Its target is unknown.

Looked up from germline, CDR1 is KGHSH and CDR2 is LQKENI. V shed 3 bases and J shed 6 bases, with 15 bases lying between them. CDR3 length: 15 residues. The chain joins TRBV18 to TRBJ1-5; D is unclear. The receptor was derived from a woman under 30 in good health and CMV-seronegative. Sequencing input: PBMCs. CDR3 nucleotide sequence: TGTGCCAGCTCACCCAATCGCCAGGTGGGTCAGCCCCAGCATTTT. This encodes CASSPNRQVGQPQHF.